This record concerns one TCR beta chain sequence. Its antigen is currently unknown. CDR1 is SGHRS and CDR2 is YFSETQ in the germline V gene. The CDR3 loop spans 15 amino acids. V lost 3 bases to trimming and J lost 2 bases, with 15 bases between them. TCRdb called the 5' RACE reads again in MiXCR, with one record for every CDR3 protein. There are about 250,000 distinct CDR3 sequences in the sample; 15% occur only once, and less than 2.5% lies in the top ten. The data were taken from a study of T-cell memory formation after mild COVID-19. The wider study: Clusters were largely donor specific.

Notes on the study in general: Some responding clones appeared in pre-infection memory, suggesting cross-reactive memory joined. For contracting clones, CD4+ ones sat mainly in CM and EM, CD8+ in EMRA. What remained unconfirmed was the SARS-CoV-2 specificity of second-wave clones peaking on day 37.

This clonotype was obtained from an adult woman who had mild COVID-19 (a few samples of this study predate the infection). Cell type and time point are not known. The rearrangement uses TRBV5-1 and TRBJ2-7; no reliable D call. Sequenced sample: PBMCs or a T cell subset sorted from them (not recorded which). The CDR3 DNA follows: TGCGCCAGCAGCTCTCGAACCGGGTCTACCTACGAGCAGTACTTC. This translates into CASSSRTGSTYEQYF.